This entry features one T cell receptor (beta chain) sequence. TCRdb's table, derived via immunoSEQ multiplex PCR, lists solely in-frame clones and lacks some. This table has about 31,000 clones, approximately 94% appearing once. The source of the sample is a study of T cells in localized non-small cell lung cancer. Germline V lookup: CDR1 SGHRS, CDR2 YFSETQ. The germline V and J ends were trimmed by 4 bases and 4 bases, with 20 bases remaining between them. The CDR3 contains 16 residues. The sequence was obtained from a woman aged 40-69 years with stage I lung adenocarcinoma. Source: peripheral blood, taken before any cancer treatment. The V call is TRBV5-1, the J call TRBJ1-1; D is possibly TRBD1 (5 bases). In DNA form, the CDR3 reads TGCGCCAGCAGCGCCCTTTTGGGGGGTGCTTCCACTGAAGCTTTCTTT. Its translation: CASSALLGGASTEAFF.